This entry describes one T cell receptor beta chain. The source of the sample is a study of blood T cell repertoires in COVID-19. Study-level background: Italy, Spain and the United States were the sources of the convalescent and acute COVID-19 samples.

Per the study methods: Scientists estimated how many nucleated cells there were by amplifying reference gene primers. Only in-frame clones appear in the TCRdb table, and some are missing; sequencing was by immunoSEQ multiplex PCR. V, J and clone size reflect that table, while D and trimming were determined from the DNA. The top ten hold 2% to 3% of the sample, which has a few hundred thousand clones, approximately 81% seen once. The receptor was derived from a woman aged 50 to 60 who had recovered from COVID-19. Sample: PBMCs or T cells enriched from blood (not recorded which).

CDR3 protein: CAGWTTPYGYTF. The CDR3 nucleotides are TGTGCCGGTTGGACAACCCCTTATGGCTACACCTTC. The chain recombines TRBV5-8 with TRBJ1-2; maybe TRBD1 (5 bases). CDR1 and CDR2 from the germline V gene are SGHTS and YDEGEE. V was clipped by 10 bases and J by 5 bases, with 15 bases between them. This CDR3 contains 12 residues.